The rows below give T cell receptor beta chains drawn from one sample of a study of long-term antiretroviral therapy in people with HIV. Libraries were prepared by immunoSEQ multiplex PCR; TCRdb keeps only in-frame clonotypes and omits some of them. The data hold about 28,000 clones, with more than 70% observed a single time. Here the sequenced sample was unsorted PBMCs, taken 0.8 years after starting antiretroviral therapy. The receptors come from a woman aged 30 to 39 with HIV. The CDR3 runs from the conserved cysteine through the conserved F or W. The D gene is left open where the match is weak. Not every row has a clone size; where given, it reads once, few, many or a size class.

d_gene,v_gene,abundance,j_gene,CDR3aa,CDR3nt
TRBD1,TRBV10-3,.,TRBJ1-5,CAISGTGGSPGLNQPQHF,TGTGCCATCAGTGGGACAGGGGGCTCCCCCGGCCTCAATCAGCCCCAGCATTTT
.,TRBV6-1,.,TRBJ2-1,CASSDTGPYNEQFF,TGTGCCAGCAGTGACACAGGGCCCTACAATGAGCAGTTCTTC
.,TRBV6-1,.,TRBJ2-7,CASRLNQGTRYEQYF,TGTGCCAGCCGCCTAAATCAGGGTACCCGCTACGAGCAGTACTTC
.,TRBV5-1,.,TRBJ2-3,CASSRSRDTDTQYF,TGCGCCAGCAGCCGCTCTAGGGACACAGATACGCAGTATTTT
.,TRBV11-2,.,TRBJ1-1,CASSPSRATEAFF,TGTGCCAGCAGCCCCTCCAGGGCCACTGAAGCTTTCTTT
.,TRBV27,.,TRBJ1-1,CASRLSEDTMNTEAFF,TGTGCCAGCAGGCTGTCAGAGGACACAATGAACACTGAAGCTTTCTTT
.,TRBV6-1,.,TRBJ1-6,CATDPPQGSHSPLHF,TGTGCCACCGACCCCCCACAGGGATCCCACTCACCCCTCCACTTT
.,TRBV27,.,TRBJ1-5,CASSINFSHQPQHF,TGTGCCAGCAGTATTAATTTCTCCCATCAGCCCCAGCATTTT
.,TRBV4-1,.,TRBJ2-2,CASSQADSYTGELFF,TGCGCCAGCAGCCAAGCCGACAGTTACACCGGGGAGCTGTTTTTT
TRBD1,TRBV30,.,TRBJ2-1,CAWGDRGEQFF,TGTGCCTGGGGGGACAGGGGTGAGCAGTTCTTC
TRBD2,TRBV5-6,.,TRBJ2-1,CASSWASGNNEQFF,TGTGCCAGCAGCTGGGCTAGCGGAAACAATGAGCAGTTCTTC
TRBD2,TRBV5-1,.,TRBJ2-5,CASSLGGTSGGSETQYF,TGCGCCAGCAGCTTGGGGGGAACTAGCGGGGGTTCGGAGACCCAGTACTTC
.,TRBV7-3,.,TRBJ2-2,CASSPGQYTGELFF,TGTGCCAGCAGCCCTGGACAGTACACCGGGGAGCTGTTTTTT
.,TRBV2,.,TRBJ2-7,CASSGAGTGTYEQYF,TGTGCCAGCAGTGGAGCCGGGACGGGTACCTACGAGCAGTACTTC
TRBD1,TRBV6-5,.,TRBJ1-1,CASSYIRGGGGTEAFF,TGTGCCAGCAGTTACATCAGGGGGGGCGGGGGCACTGAAGCTTTCTTT
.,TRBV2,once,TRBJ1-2,CASSSPGVGVNYGYTF,TGTGCCAGCAGCTCCCCCGGGGTAGGAGTTAACTATGGCTACACCTTC
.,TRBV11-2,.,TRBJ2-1,CASSLAGVFSSYNEQFF,TGTGCCAGCAGCTTAGCGGGGGTCTTCAGCTCCTACAATGAGCAGTTCTTC
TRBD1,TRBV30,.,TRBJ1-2,CAWTTGGNGYTF,TGTGCCTGGACAACAGGGGGCAATGGCTACACCTTC
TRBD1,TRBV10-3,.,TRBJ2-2,CAMGRDRGTGELFF,TGTGCCATGGGTAGGGACAGGGGAACCGGGGAGCTGTTTTTT
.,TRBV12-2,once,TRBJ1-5,CASRLVCEGKGDQPQHF,TGTGCAAGTCGCTTAGTTTGTGAAGGGAAAGGCGATCAGCCCCAGCATTTT
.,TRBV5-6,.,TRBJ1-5,CASSSILDPEPYSNQPQHF,TGTGCCAGCAGCTCAATCCTTGACCCGGAGCCTTATAGCAATCAGCCCCAGCATTTT
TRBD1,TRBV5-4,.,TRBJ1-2,CASSSDPTGVGHAGYTF,TGTGCCAGCAGCTCGGACCCTACAGGGGTAGGCCACGCTGGCTACACCTTC
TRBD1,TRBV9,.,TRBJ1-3,CASSKQGAGGNTIYF,TGTGCCAGCAGCAAGCAGGGGGCCGGTGGAAACACCATATATTTT
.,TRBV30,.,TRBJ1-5,CAWSLPGSQPQHF,TGTGCCTGGAGTTTACCAGGGAGTCAGCCCCAGCATTTT
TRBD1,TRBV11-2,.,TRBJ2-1,CASSLGGTGQNEQFF,TGTGCCAGCAGCTTAGGGGGGACAGGGCAAAATGAGCAGTTCTTC
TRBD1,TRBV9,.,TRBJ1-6,CASSPRGGNSPLHF,TGTGCCAGCAGTCCCAGGGGGGGTAATTCACCCCTCCACTTT
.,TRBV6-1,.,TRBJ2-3,CASSEGTYTDTQYF,TGTGCCAGCAGTGAAGGCACGTACACAGATACGCAGTATTTT
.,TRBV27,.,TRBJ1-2,CASSPHKSLLRLTF,TGTGCCAGCAGCCCACATAAATCCCTACTGAGACTCACCTTC
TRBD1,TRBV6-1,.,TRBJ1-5,CASSADRVSNQPQHF,TGTGCCAGCAGTGCAGACAGGGTAAGCAATCAGCCCCAGCATTTT
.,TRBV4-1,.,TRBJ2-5,CASSRLRGETQYF,TGCGCCAGCAGCCGCTTGAGGGGGGAGACCCAGTACTTC
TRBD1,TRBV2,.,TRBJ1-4,CASSRGQGVEKLFF,TGTGCCAGCAGCCGCGGACAGGGGGTCGAAAAACTGTTTTTT
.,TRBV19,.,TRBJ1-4,CASSTRTLIDEKLFF,TGTGCCAGTAGTACCCGGACATTGATAGATGAAAAACTGTTTTTT
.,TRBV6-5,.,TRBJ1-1,CASTGSRGNTEAFF,TGTGCCAGCACGGGTAGCAGGGGGAACACTGAAGCTTTCTTT
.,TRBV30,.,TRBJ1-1,CAWSVQQHTEAFF,TGTGCCTGGAGTGTCCAACAGCACACTGAAGCTTTCTTT
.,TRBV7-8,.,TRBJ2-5,CASSLYRASETQYF,TGTGCCAGCAGCTTATACCGGGCGTCGGAGACCCAGTACTTC